This T cell receptor beta chain was captured by sequencing in a study of T cell responses to AZD1222 COVID-19 vaccine. Across the study: Timing groups of about 4 and about 12 weeks for second doses were pooled. Overall study findings and caveats: Increased Spike-specific TCR breadth and depth were observed after two AZD1222 doses. Repertoires were obtained solely post-peak T cell response. At 160-218 and 743-854, vaccine-associated CD4 TCRs were dominant, and they spanned spike.

Germline V gives CDR1 SGHRS, CDR2 YFSETQ. The CDR3 spans 17 residues. V was pared by 4 bases and J by 2 bases, with 7 bases of the junction left unmatched. For this clone: Its antigen is not identified.

The repertoire was sequenced with immunoSEQ multiplex PCR; TCRdb's copy has only in-frame clones and lacks some. The sample lists about 150,000 clones; about 87% were seen once. This clonotype was obtained from an adult in good health. The sequencing used peripheral blood, collected on day 0 of AZD1222 vaccination. The genes are TRBV5-1 and TRBJ2-7, with 15 bases identical to TRBD2. The CDR3 protein is CASSVAGTSGGTYEQYF. The CDR3 DNA sequence: TGCGCCAGCAGCGTAGCCGGGACTAGCGGGGGGACCTACGAGCAGTACTTC.